This TCR beta chain derives from a study of shared clonotypes between healthy human individuals. Across the study: Ranging from 18 to 49 in age, donors were a couple of women and three men.

Repertoires were generated with immunoSEQ multiplex PCR, while TCRdb's copy carries only in-frame clones and drops some. The table includes around 600,000 clones, approximately 95% detected once. Trimming shortened V by 6 bases and J by 5 bases, and 10 bases separated the two germline ends. The CDR3 extends over 12 amino acids. Germline CDR1 and CDR2: MNHNS and SASEGT. Naive CD8 cells were CD45RO-negative, positively selected for CCR7, excluding terminally differentiated effector memory CD45RA+ cells. This receptor was obtained from a woman in her twenties or thirties in good health. The sequencing sample was made of naive CD8+ T cells sorted from blood. The V and J genes are TRBV6-1 and TRBJ2-5; D not certain. CDR3 coding DNA: TGTGCCAGCAGCCGAAGCGTGGAGACCCAGTACTTC. Protein product: CASSRSVETQYF.